This TCR beta chain was obtained from a study of blood T cell repertoires in COVID-19. Study in general: COVID-19 samples, acute and convalescent, were from the United States, Italy and Spain. T cells, B-cell-depleted T cells, or PBMCs supplied cDNA or gDNA.

Authors' processing steps: Quantification of nucleated cells was approximated via reference gene primer amplification. Only in-frame clones appear in the TCRdb table, and some are missing; sequencing was by immunoSEQ multiplex PCR. V, J and clone size derive from that table, while D and trimming were established from the DNA sequence. The sample consists of approximately 150,000 clones, roughly 89% of them appearing once. V lost 7 bases and J 7 bases, leaving 14 bases between the germline ends. Germline V gene lookup returns CDR1 SGHTA and CDR2 FQGNSA. This CDR3 is 14 amino acids long. Followed longitudinally, the Seattle patients had been enrolled during active infection.

This chain joins TRBV7-2 and TRBJ1-6, with D maybe TRBD1 (6 bases). The receptor was isolated from a man aged 25 to 40 with COVID-19, enrolled during active disease. Sequenced sample: peripheral blood. The CDR3 protein is CASKGQQGNSPLHF. In DNA, the CDR3 is TGTGCCAGCAAAGGACAGCAGGGGAATTCACCCCTCCACTTT. Complete variable domain (other parts from reference TRBV7-2 and TRBJ1-6): GAGVSQSPSNKVTEKGKDVELRCDPISGHTALYWYRQSLGQGLEFLIYFQGNSAPDKSGLPSDRFSAERTGGSVSTLTIQRTQQEDSAVYLCASKGQQGNSPLHFGNGTRLTVT.